Listed here is a single T cell receptor (beta chain). The data were obtained in a study of blood T cell repertoires in COVID-19. Study-wide background: Sample material is recorded as cDNA or gDNA derived from T cells, B-cell-depleted T cells, or PBMCs.

The authors' processing: Amplification of reference gene primers provided the estimated nucleated cell counts. The data were produced by immunoSEQ multiplex PCR, yet TCRdb's version contains in-frame clones alone and is incomplete. V and J calls and clone size are those listed in that table; D and trimming were worked out from the DNA. The table lists 450,000 or so clones, about 91% of them singletons. The germline gives CDR1 MNHEY, CDR2 SVGAGI. The CDR3 length is 13 residues. V lost 11 bases, J lost 7 bases, and 15 bases lay in between. Seattle enrolled patients during active infection and tracked them longitudinally.

The J gene is TRBJ1-6, the V gene TRBV6-5; D is unresolved. Input material: peripheral blood. This receptor was taken from a man younger than 30 with COVID-19, enrolled during active disease. CDR3 sequence (DNA): TGTGCCTGCTCGGTTGGACTCAATTCACCCCTCCACTTT. It specifies CACSVGLNSPLHF.